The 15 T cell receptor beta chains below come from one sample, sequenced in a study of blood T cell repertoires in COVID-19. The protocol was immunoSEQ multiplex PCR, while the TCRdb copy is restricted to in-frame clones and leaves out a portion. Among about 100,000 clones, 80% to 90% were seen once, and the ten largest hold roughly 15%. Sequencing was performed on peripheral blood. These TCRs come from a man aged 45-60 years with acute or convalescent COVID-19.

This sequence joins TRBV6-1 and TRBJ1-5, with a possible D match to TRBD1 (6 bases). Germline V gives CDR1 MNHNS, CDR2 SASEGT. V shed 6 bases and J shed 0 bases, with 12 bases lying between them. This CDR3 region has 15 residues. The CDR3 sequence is CASSKHRDSNQPQHF. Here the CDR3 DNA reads TGTGCCAGCAGCAAACACAGGGATAGCAATCAGCCCCAGCATTTT.

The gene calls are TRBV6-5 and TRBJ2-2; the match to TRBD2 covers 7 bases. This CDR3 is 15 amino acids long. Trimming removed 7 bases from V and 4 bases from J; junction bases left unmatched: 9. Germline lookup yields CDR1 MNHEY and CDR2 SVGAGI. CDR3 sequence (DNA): TGTGCCAGCACCGACCGGGACTATCTCACCGGGGAGCTGTTTTTT. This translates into CASTDRDYLTGELFF.

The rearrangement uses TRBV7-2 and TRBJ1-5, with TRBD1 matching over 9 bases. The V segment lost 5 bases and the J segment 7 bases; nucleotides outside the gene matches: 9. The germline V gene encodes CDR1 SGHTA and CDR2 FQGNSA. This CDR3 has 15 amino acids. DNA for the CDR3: TGTGCCAGCAGCACAGACAGGGGGACACGGCAGCCCCAGCATTTT. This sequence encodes CASSTDRGTRQPQHF. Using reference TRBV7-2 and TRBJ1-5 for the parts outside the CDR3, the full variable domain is GAGVSQSPSNKVTEKGKDVELRCDPISGHTALYWYRQSLGQGLEFLIYFQGNSAPDKSGLPSDRFSAERTGGSVSTLTIQRTQQEDSAVYLCASSTDRGTRQPQHFGDGTRLSIL.

The CDR3 region is CASSYSSGTATQYF. Here the CDR3 DNA reads TGTGCCAGCAGTTACTCCTCCGGTACAGCGACCCAGTACTTC. V and J are TRBV6-5 and TRBJ2-5; no clear D gene. CDR1 and CDR2 from the germline V gene are MNHEY and SVGAGI. Trimming removed 0 bases from V and 7 bases from J, with 12 bases in between. The CDR3 loop spans 14 amino acids.

CDR3: CASSGGTGGIFEQYF. Here the CDR3 DNA reads TGTGCCAGCAGCGGCGGGACAGGGGGCATATTTGAGCAGTACTTC. The rearrangement joins TRBV2 to TRBJ2-7, with 12 bases that match TRBD1. This CDR3 contains 15 residues. Germline values: CDR1 SNHLY, CDR2 FYNNEI. The V and J ends lost 6 bases and 7 bases, in that order; junction bases with no gene match: 10.

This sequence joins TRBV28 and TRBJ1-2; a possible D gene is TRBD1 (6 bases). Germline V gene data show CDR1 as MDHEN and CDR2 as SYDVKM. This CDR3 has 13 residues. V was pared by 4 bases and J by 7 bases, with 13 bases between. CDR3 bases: TGTGCCAGCAGTTACCCTGGGGGGGCTGGCTACACCTTC. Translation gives CASSYPGGAGYTF.

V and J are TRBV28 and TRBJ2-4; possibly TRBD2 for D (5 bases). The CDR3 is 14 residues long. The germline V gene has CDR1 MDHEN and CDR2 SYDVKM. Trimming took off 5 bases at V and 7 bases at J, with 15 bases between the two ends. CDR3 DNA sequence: TGTGCCAGCAGTCGGACGGACTGGTCCAACATTCAGTACTTC. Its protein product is CASSRTDWSNIQYF. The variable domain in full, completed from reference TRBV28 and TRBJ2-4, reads DVKVTQSSRYLVKRTGEKVFLECVQDMDHENMFWYRQDPGLGLRLIYFSYDVKMKEKGDIPEGYSVSREKKERFSLILESASTNQTSMYLCASSRTDWSNIQYFGAGTRLSVL.

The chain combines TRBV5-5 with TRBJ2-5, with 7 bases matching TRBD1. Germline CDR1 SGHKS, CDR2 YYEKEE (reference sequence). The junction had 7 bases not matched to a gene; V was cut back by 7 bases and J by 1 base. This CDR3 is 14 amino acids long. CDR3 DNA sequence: TGTGCCAGCGGTCCCGGGACAGCCCAAGAGACCCAGTACTTC. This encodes CASGPGTAQETQYF.

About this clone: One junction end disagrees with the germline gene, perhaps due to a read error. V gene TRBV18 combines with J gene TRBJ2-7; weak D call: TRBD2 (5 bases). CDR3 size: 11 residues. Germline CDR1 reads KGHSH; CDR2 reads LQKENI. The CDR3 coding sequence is TGTGCCGGCTCAGAGGGATACGAGCAGTACTTC. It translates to CAGSEGYEQYF.

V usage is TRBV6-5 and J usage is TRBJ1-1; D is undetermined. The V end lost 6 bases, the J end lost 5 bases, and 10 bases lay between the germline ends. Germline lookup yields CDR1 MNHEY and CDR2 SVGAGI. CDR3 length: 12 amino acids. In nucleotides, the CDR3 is TGTGCCAGCAGACGGACGGGGACTGAAGCTTTCTTT. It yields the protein CASRRTGTEAFF.

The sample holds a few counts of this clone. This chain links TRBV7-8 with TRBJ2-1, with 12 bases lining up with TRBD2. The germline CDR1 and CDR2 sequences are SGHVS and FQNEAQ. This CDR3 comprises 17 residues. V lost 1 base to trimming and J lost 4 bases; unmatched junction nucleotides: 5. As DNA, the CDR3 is TGTGCCAGCAGCTTAGGGCCTAGCGGGAGGGATTACAATGAGCAGTTCTTC. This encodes CASSLGPSGRDYNEQFF.

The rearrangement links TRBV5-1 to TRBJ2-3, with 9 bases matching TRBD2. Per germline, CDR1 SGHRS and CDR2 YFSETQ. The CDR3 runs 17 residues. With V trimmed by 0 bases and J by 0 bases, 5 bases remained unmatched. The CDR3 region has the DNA TGCGCCAGCAGCTTGGGGCTAGCGGGGACTAGCACAGATACGCAGTATTTT. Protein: CASSLGLAGTSTDTQYF.

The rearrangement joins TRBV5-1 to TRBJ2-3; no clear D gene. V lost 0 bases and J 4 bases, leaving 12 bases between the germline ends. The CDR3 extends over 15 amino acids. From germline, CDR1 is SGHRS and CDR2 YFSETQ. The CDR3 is CASSLEERGPDTQYF. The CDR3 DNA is TGCGCCAGCAGCTTGGAAGAGCGAGGTCCAGATACGCAGTATTTT.

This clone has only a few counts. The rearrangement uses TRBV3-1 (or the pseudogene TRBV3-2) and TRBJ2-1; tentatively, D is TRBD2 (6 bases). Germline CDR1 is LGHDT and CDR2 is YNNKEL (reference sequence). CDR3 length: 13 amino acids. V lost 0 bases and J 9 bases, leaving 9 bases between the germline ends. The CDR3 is CASSQEGGGEQFF. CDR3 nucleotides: TGTGCCAGCAGCCAAGAGGGGGGTGGTGAGCAGTTCTTC.

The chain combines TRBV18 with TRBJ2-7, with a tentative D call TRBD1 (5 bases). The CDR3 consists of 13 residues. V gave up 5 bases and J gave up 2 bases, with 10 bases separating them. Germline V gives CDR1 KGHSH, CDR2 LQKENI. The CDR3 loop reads CASSLDSPYEQYF. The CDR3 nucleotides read TGTGCCAGCTCATTAGACAGCCCCTACGAGCAGTACTTC.